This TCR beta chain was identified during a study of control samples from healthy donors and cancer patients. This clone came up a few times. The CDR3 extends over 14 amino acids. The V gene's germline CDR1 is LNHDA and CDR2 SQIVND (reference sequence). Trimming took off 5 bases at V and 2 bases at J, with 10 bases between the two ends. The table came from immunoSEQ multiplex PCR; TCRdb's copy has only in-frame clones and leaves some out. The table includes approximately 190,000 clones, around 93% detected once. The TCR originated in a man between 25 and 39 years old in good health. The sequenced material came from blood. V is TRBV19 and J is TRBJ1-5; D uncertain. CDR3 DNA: TGTGCCAGTAGTCCTGGACCGCGCAATCAGCCCCAGCATTTT. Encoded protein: CASSPGPRNQPQHF.